Each of the 15 T cell receptor beta chains below was sequenced from the same sample in a study of T cells in Graves' hyperthyroidism and ophthalmopathy. Template material for amplifying TCR beta CDR3 regions consisted of RNA transcripts. The HTBI primer set was used in a first-round RT-PCR of the TCR CDR3. MiXCR was run by TCRdb on the multiplex PCR reads, yielding one entry per CDR3 protein. This table has 300,000 to 450,000 distinct CDR3 sequences, about 17% appearing once. The sequenced sample consisted of blood. These receptors were collected from a woman in her thirties with Graves' hyperthyroidism that later progressed to Graves' ophthalmopathy.

This clonotype came up many times. CDR3 sequence (DNA): TGTGCCAGCAGCTTAGAGGGAGTGGGGGCCGGGGAGCTGTTTTTT. Amino acid sequence: CASSLEGVGAGELFF. This chain links TRBV11-2 with TRBJ2-2, with D perhaps being TRBD1 or TRBD2 (5 bases each). Germline CDR1 SGHAT, CDR2 FQNNGV. The CDR3 runs to 15 residues. With 0 bases removed from V and 6 bases from J, the gap between germline ends came to 11 bases.

This clonotype appeared many times. This chain uses TRBV20-1 with TRBJ2-3, with TRBD1 identical over 9 bases. The CDR3 extends over 13 amino acids. V lost 6 bases, J lost 4 bases, and 5 bases stayed unmatched. From germline, CDR1 is DFQATT and CDR2 SNEGSKA (reference sequence). CDR3 nucleotides: TGCAGTGCACAGGGGGCGCGGGCAGATACGCAGTATTTT. The encoded protein is CSAQGARADTQYF.

In its sample, this clonotype was seen a few times. The chain has TRBV9 and TRBJ2-3; 7 nucleotides align to TRBD2. CDR1 is SGDLS, CDR2 YYNGEE, per germline. The CDR3 has 17 amino acids. The V segment lost 4 bases and the J segment 5 bases; nucleotides outside the gene matches: 16. The CDR3 reads CASSQSGGRAYGDTQYF. The CDR3 DNA reads as TGTGCCAGCAGCCAGAGTGGTGGGAGGGCCTATGGAGATACGCAGTATTTT.

This clonotype has at least ten counts. V gene TRBV3-1 combines with J gene TRBJ1-3; 7 bases line up with TRBD1. This CDR3 region has 15 residues. Losses at the gene ends were 8 bases for V and 1 base for J; bases not matched to a gene: 8. CDR1 is LGHDT and CDR2 is YNNKEL in the germline V gene (reference sequence). CDR3 region: CASAVGTVSGNTIYF. The CDR3 DNA sequence: TGTGCCAGCGCAGTCGGGACAGTGTCTGGAAACACCATATATTTT.

This clonotype was counted many times. This clone may be a read error of a much larger clone one base away. This chain connects TRBV2 to TRBJ1-6; TRBD1 agrees at 8 bases. Germline-derived CDR1 and CDR2 are SNHLY and FYNNEI. This CDR3 comprises 14 residues. Written as DNA, the CDR3 is TGTGTCAGCAGCTCCAGGGGGCAAAATTCACCCCTCCACTTT. Protein sequence: CVSSSRGQNSPLHF.

This clonotype was recorded at least ten times. The chain couples TRBV27 to TRBJ2-3; 11 bases match TRBD2. Per the germline V gene, CDR1 is MNHEY and CDR2 is SMNVEV (reference sequence). The CDR3 is made up of 18 amino acids. V was clipped by 4 bases and J by 3 bases; unmatched bases: 12. The CDR3 sequence is CASSSPWSLAGETDTQYF. CDR3 DNA sequence: TGTGCCAGCAGTTCTCCCTGGTCACTAGCGGGGGAAACAGATACGCAGTATTTT.

The J gene is TRBJ1-2, the V gene TRBV7-2, with D hard to call. The germline CDR1 and CDR2 sequences are SGHTA and FQGNSA. Deletions cut 3 bases from V and 0 bases from J, with 17 bases between. The CDR3 sequence is 17 residues long. The CDR3 loop reads CASSFSAAVFSNYGYTF. The CDR3 nucleotides read TGTGCCAGCAGCTTTTCCGCAGCAGTCTTCTCTAACTATGGCTACACCTTC.

The chain has TRBV12-3 or TRBV12-4 and TRBJ1-3, with 8 bases identical to TRBD1. The length of the CDR3 is 15 residues. The J segment lost 0 bases and the V segment lost 6 bases, leaving 4 bases of the junction unmatched. The CDR3 loop reads CASSPDRVSGNTIYF. The CDR3 bases are TGTGCCAGCAGCCCGGACAGGGTCTCTGGAAACACCATATATTTT.

This clonotype was picked up a small number of times. A read error is possible here, since a much larger clone lies one base away. The chain combines TRBV28 with TRBJ1-5; perhaps TRBD1 as D (6 bases). CDR1 and CDR2 from the germline V gene are MDHEN and SYDVKM. V was shortened by 4 bases and J by 2 bases, with 15 bases between the two germline ends. This CDR3 comprises 16 residues. This CDR3 reads CASSYAGARCNQPQHF. The DNA of the CDR3 is TGTGCCAGCAGTTACGCAGGGGCGCGGTGCAATCAGCCCCAGCATTTT.

The rearrangement joins TRBV30 to TRBJ2-7; TRBD2 aligns across 7 bases. J lost 0 bases, V lost 2 bases, and 4 bases had no gene match. Per germline, CDR1 GTSNPN and CDR2 SVGIG (reference sequence). The CDR3 sequence is 14 residues long. CDR3 nucleotide sequence: TGTGCCTGGAGTCGCGGGGGAGCCTCCTACGAGCAGTACTTC. Translating it yields CAWSRGGASYEQYF.

This clonotype was counted between two and nine times. The chain recombines TRBV5-1 with TRBJ1-1, with D maybe TRBD1 (5 bases). Germline CDR1 and CDR2: SGHRS and YFSETQ. This CDR3 has 13 amino acids. Trimming took off 5 bases at V and 5 bases at J, with 13 bases between the two ends. CDR3 DNA sequence: TGCGCCAGCAGGTTTGCTGGGGGTACTGAAGCTTTCTTT. The encoded protein is CASRFAGGTEAFF.

There are many counts of this clonotype. The V and J genes are TRBV24-1 and TRBJ2-2, with D unclear. Germline values: CDR1 KGHDR, CDR2 SFDVKD. V was shortened by 3 bases and J by 1 base, with 5 bases between the two germline ends. The CDR3 length is 14 residues. The CDR3 region is CATSDVVNTGELFF. In DNA, the CDR3 is TGTGCCACCAGTGATGTAGTGAACACCGGGGAGCTGTTTTTT.

Comment on this clonotype: One base away lies a much larger clone, so this may be a sequencing read error. V usage is TRBV5-1 and J usage is TRBJ2-1; the match to TRBD2 covers 10 bases. The CDR3 length is 15 residues. Looked up from germline, CDR1 is SGHRS and CDR2 is YFSETQ. The DNA for the CDR3 is TGCGCCAGCAGCTTGGTAGCGGGAGGCTACAATGGGCAGTTCTTC. Protein product: CASSLVAGGYNGQFF.

The chain's CDR3 is CASRRGKDSGNTIYF. The CDR3 nucleotides read TGCGCCAGCAGGAGGGGCAAAGACTCTGGAAACACCATATATTTT. The chain recombines TRBV5-1 with TRBJ1-3; TRBD1 is a possible D gene (5 bases). The germline V gene has CDR1 SGHRS and CDR2 YFSETQ. Deletions cut 5 bases from V and 0 bases from J, with 12 bases between. The CDR3 covers 15 residues.

Concerning this clonotype: A much bigger clone sits one base away, suggesting this may be a read error. For the CDR3, the DNA is TGTGCCAGCGCTGAAGTGACAGAGTCCTACGAGCAGTACTTC. Its translation is CASAEVTESYEQYF. The chain carries TRBV12-3 or TRBV12-4 and TRBJ2-7; a weak D match, TRBD1 (5 bases). V was clipped by 8 bases and J by 1 base, with 15 bases between them. This CDR3 spans 14 amino acids.